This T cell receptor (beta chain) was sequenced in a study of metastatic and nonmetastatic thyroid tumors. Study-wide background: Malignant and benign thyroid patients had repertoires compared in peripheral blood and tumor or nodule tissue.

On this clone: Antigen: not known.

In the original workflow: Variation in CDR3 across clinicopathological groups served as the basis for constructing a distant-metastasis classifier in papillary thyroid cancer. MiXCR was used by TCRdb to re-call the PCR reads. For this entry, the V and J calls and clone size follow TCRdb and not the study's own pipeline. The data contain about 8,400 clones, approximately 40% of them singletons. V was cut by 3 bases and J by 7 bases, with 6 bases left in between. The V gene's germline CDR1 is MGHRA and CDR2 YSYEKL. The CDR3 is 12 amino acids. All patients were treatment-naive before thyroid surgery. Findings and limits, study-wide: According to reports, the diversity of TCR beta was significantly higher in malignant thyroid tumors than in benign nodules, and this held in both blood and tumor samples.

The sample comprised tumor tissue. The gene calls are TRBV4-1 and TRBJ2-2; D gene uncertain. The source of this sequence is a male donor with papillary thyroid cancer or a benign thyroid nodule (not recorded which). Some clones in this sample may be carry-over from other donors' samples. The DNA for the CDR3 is TGCGCCAGCAGCCAGGTCATCGGGGAGCTGTTTTTT. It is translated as CASSQVIGELFF.